This T cell receptor beta chain was captured by sequencing in a study of T cells in Graves' hyperthyroidism and ophthalmopathy. Study-level findings and limits: Progression to ophthalmopathy was predicted a median of 6.5 months early. Most clonotypes expanded in the thyroid (above 0.001) were also present in blood.

This clonotype was observed a few times. What it binds is not known. Amplification of TCR beta CDR3 regions was performed using RNA transcripts as template. Primed by the HTBI set, a first-round RT-PCR was run on the TCR CDR3. A single record per CDR3 protein comes from TCRdb applying MiXCR to the multiplex PCR reads. The repertoire holds approximately 300,000 distinct CDR3 sequences, with over 15% as singletons. The CDR3 is made up of 13 amino acids. In germline, CDR1 is SQVTM, CDR2 ANQGSEA. V was trimmed by 2 bases and J by 1 base, leaving 8 bases between them. The specimen sequenced was blood. The chain links TRBV29-1 to TRBJ1-1; the D is unclear. This TCR derives from a woman in her fifties or sixties with Graves' ophthalmopathy. The CDR3 sequence is CSVERATNTEAFF. The CDR3 coding sequence is TGCAGCGTTGAAAGGGCGACGAACACTGAAGCTTTCTTT.